This T cell receptor (beta chain) was sequenced during a study of blood T cell repertoires in COVID-19. Across the study: Acute and convalescent COVID-19 samples came from the United States, Italy and Spain.

The CDR3 is made up of 15 amino acids. V lost 1 base to trimming and J lost 1 base; unmatched junction nucleotides: 3. Looked up from germline, CDR1 is ENHRY and CDR2 is SYGVKD. TCRdb keeps only in-frame clones here, not all; method: immunoSEQ multiplex PCR. This table has 100,000 to 150,000 clones, over 75% appearing once. The receptor was derived from a man in his fifties or sixties with acute or convalescent COVID-19. Sample: peripheral blood. The rearrangement joins TRBV10-3 to TRBJ1-1, with 7 nucleotides matching TRBD1. The CDR3 spells CAISEYGTANTEAFF. The CDR3 bases are TGTGCCATCAGTGAGTACGGGACAGCGAACACTGAAGCTTTCTTT.